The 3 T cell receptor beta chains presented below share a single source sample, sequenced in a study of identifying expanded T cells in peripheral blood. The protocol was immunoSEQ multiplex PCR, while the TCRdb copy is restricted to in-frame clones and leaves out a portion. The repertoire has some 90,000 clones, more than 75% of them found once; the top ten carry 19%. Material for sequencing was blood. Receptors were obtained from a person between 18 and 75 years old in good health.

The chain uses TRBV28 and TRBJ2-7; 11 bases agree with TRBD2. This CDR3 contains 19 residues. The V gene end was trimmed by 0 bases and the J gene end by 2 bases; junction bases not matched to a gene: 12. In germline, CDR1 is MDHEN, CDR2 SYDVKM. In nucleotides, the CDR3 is TGTGCCAGCAGTTTATGGATTGCGGGTCTAGCGGGGGGAACCTACGAGCAGTACTTC. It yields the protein CASSLWIAGLAGGTYEQYF.

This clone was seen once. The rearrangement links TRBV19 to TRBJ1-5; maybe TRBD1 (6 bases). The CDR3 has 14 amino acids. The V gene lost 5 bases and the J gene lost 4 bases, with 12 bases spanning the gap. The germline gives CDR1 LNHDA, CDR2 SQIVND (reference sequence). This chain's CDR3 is CASSLQGSNQPQHF. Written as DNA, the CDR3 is TGTGCCAGTAGTCTTCAGGGGTCGAATCAGCCCCAGCATTTT.

CDR3 region: CASSFDRSTYEQYF. The DNA of the CDR3 is TGTGCCAGCAGTTTTGACAGGTCGACCTACGAGCAGTACTTC. The chain has TRBV27 and TRBJ2-7, with D possibly being TRBD1 (6 bases). V was pared by 3 bases and J by 2 bases, with 11 bases between. The CDR3 consists of 14 residues. CDR1 and CDR2 from the germline V gene are MNHEY and SMNVEV (reference sequence).